These 14 T cell receptor beta chains came from one sample sequenced in a study of cytomegalovirus exposure and HLA in healthy donors. This PCR relied on a set of 60 Vbeta primers and 13 Jbeta primers. This table comes from immunoSEQ multiplex PCR, and its TCRdb copy is limited to in-frame clones, with some not included. The repertoire table contains about 160,000 clones. The sample was PBMCs. All receptors come from an older woman in good health and CMV-seronegative.

The genes are TRBV2 and TRBJ2-1, with 7 bases that match TRBD2. CDR1 and CDR2 from the germline V gene are SNHLY and FYNNEI. This CDR3 is 11 amino acids long. J lost 4 bases, V lost 11 bases, and 2 bases had no gene match. This CDR3 is CAGGGYNEQFF. CDR3 coding DNA: TGTGCCGGGGGAGGGTACAATGAGCAGTTCTTC.

The V call is TRBV7-8, the J call TRBJ1-1; weak D call: TRBD1 (6 bases). The V end was cut by 4 bases, the J end by 5 bases, with 17 bases between. This CDR3 has 15 residues. Germline V lookup: CDR1 SGHVS, CDR2 FQNEAQ. In DNA, the CDR3 is TGTGCCAGCAGCTCAATAGGGGGGGTAGGGACTGAAGCTTTCTTT. Amino acids: CASSSIGGVGTEAFF.

The chain uses TRBV11-3 and TRBJ2-1; D gene uncertain. The CDR3 length is 13 residues. Germline CDR1 SGHNT, CDR2 YENEEA. Trimming left V 6 bases short and J 4 bases short, with 10 bases between. This chain's CDR3 is CASSSGPYNEQFF. In DNA, the CDR3 is TGTGCCAGCAGTTCTGGCCCTTACAATGAGCAGTTCTTC.

The chain employs TRBV9 and TRBJ1-3; the match to TRBD1 covers 10 bases. Germline assignment: CDR1 SGDLS and CDR2 YYNGEE. The CDR3 is 19 residues long. V lost 4 bases and J lost 2; bases outside the gene matches: 15. The CDR3: CASSSPGDRGFPTGNTIYF. In DNA form, the CDR3 reads TGTGCCAGCAGCTCCCCCGGGGACAGGGGCTTCCCGACTGGAAACACCATATATTTT. The variable domain in full, completed from reference TRBV9 and TRBJ1-3, reads DSGVTQTPKHLITATGQRVTLRCSPRSGDLSVYWYQQSLDQGLQFLIQYYNGEERAKGNILERFSAQQFPDLHSELNLSSLELGDSALYFCASSSPGDRGFPTGNTIYFGEGSWLTVV.

The rearrangement joins TRBV7-3 to TRBJ2-5, with D possibly being TRBD2 (6 bases). Per germline, CDR1 SGHTA and CDR2 FQGTGA. The CDR3 is made up of 14 amino acids. Deletions cut 1 base from V and 5 bases from J, with 11 bases between. CDR3 region: CASSLRGGRETQYF. The CDR3 coding sequence is TGTGCCAGCAGCTTAAGGGGAGGAAGGGAGACCCAGTACTTC.

This chain joins TRBV5-4 and TRBJ2-2; 8 bases match TRBD2. The CDR3 has 15 amino acids. Trimming removed 3 bases from V and 1 base from J; junction bases left unmatched: 2. Germline V gene lookup returns CDR1 SGHNT and CDR2 YYREEE (reference sequence). CDR3 coding DNA: TGTGCCAGCAGCTCGGGAGGGTTGAACACCGGGGAGCTGTTTTTT. Its translation: CASSSGGLNTGELFF.

The chain links TRBV4-2 to TRBJ1-1, with D possibly matching TRBD1 (6 bases). Germline CDR1 LGHNA, CDR2 YNFKEQ. V lost 0 bases and J lost 0, with 11 bases in between. The CDR3 covers 16 residues. CDR3 residues: CASSQEGDTMNTEAFF. The CDR3 DNA reads TGTGCCAGCAGCCAAGAAGGGGACACCATGAACACTGAAGCTTTCTTT.

The chain recombines TRBV27 with TRBJ2-7; 10 bases match TRBD1. The ends lost 6 bases at V and 4 bases at J; junction bases unmatched: 6. The CDR3 contains 14 residues. CDR1 is MNHEY, CDR2 SMNVEV, per germline (reference sequence). The CDR3 sequence: CASSRTGGRYEQYF. CDR3 bases: TGTGCCAGCAGCAGGACAGGGGGAAGGTACGAGCAGTACTTC.

CDR3 protein: CASSLEQDYEQYF. The DNA for the CDR3 is TGTGCCAGCAGCTTAGAGCAGGACTACGAGCAGTACTTC. The chain has TRBV11-2 and TRBJ2-5; D not resolved. The end of the DNA is better explained by TRBJ2-7, so the J call may be wrong. The CDR3 has 13 amino acids. CDR1 SGHAT and CDR2 FQNNGV come from the germline V gene.

V gene TRBV5-1 combines with J gene TRBJ2-3; D perhaps matches TRBD2 (6 bases). Germline V gene data show CDR1 as SGHRS and CDR2 as YFSETQ. The V end lost 2 bases, the J end lost 0 bases, and 13 bases lay between the germline ends. The CDR3 is 16 residues long. The CDR3 region has the DNA TGCGCCAGCAGCTTATGGGCGGGGACTAGCACAGATACGCAGTATTTT. Translation gives CASSLWAGTSTDTQYF.

V usage is TRBV5-4 and J usage is TRBJ2-7; D is perhaps TRBD2 (5 bases). CDR1 and CDR2 from the germline V gene are SGHNT and YYREEE (reference sequence). CDR3 length equals 14 residues. Trimming took 7 bases from V and 4 from J, leaving 18 bases between them. The CDR3 loop is CASHLEGEIYEQYF. As DNA, the CDR3 is TGTGCCAGCCACTTAGAGGGTGAGATATACGAGCAGTACTTC.

The gene calls are TRBV7-9 and TRBJ1-1, with 7 nucleotides matching TRBD1. This CDR3 has 15 amino acids. Germline CDR1 is SEHNR and CDR2 is FQNEAQ (reference sequence). The junction had 9 bases not matched to a gene; V was cut back by 5 bases and J by 3 bases. In DNA form, the CDR3 reads TGTGCCAGCAGCCCCCTGACAGGGCATGACACTGAAGCTTTCTTT. This gives the protein CASSPLTGHDTEAFF. Combining the CDR3 with reference TRBV7-9 and TRBJ1-1 gives the whole variable domain DTGVSQNPRHKITKRGQNVTFRCDPISEHNRLYWYRQTLGQGPEFLTYFQNEAQLEKSRLLSDRFSAERPKGSFSTLEIQRTEQGDSAMYLCASSPLTGHDTEAFFGQGTRLTVV.

The CDR3 loop reads CASSFLRGAKNIQYF. CDR3 coding DNA: TGTGCCAGCAGCTTCCTCCGGGGGGCCAAAAACATTCAGTACTTC. This chain joins TRBV7-9 and TRBJ2-4, with D possibly matching TRBD2 (6 bases). The germline CDR1 and CDR2 sequences are SEHNR and FQNEAQ (reference sequence). The germline V and J ends were trimmed by 3 bases and 1 base, with 10 bases remaining between them. The CDR3 length is 15 residues.

The V and J genes are TRBV6-1 and TRBJ1-3; 7 bases align to TRBD1. The CDR3 extends over 16 amino acids. V lost 4 bases and J lost 0; bases outside the gene matches: 6. Germline values: CDR1 MNHNS, CDR2 SASEGT. The CDR3 DNA reads as TGTGCCAGCAGTGGCAGACAGGGTAGCTCTGGAAACACCATATATTTT. It yields the protein CASSGRQGSSGNTIYF.